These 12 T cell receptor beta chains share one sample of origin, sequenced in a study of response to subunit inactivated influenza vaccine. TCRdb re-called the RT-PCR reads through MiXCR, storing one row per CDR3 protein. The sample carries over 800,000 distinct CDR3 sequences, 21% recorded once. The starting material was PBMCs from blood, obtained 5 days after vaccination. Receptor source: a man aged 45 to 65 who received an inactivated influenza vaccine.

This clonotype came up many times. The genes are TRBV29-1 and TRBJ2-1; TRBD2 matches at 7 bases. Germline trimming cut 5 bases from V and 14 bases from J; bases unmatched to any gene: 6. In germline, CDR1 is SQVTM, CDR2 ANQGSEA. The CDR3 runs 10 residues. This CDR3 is CSVSGTKEFF. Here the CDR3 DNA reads TGCAGCGTTTCCGGGACTAAAGAGTTCTTC.

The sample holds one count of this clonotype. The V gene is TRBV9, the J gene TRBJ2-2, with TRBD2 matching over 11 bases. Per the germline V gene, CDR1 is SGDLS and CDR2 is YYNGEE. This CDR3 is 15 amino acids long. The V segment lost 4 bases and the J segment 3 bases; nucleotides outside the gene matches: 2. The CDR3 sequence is CASSISGRDTGELFF. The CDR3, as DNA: TGTGCCAGCAGCATTAGCGGGAGGGACACCGGGGAGCTGTTTTTT.

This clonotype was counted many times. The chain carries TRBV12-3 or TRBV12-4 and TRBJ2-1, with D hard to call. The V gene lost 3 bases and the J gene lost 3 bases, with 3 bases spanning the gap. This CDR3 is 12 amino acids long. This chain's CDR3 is CASSFDYNEQFF. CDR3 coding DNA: TGTGCCAGCAGTTTCGACTACAATGAGCAGTTCTTC.

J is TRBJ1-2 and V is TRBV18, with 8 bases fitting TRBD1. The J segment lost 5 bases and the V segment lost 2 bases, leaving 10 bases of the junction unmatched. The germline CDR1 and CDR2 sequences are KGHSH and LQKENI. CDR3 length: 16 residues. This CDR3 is CASSPGAQGESYGYTF. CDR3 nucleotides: TGTGCCAGCTCACCAGGCGCACAGGGGGAATCTTATGGCTACACCTTC.

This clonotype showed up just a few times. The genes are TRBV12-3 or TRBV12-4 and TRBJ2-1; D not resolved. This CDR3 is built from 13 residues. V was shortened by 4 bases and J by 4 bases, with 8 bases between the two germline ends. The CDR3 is CASSYPPYNEQFF. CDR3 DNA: TGTGCCAGCAGTTATCCCCCATACAATGAGCAGTTCTTC.

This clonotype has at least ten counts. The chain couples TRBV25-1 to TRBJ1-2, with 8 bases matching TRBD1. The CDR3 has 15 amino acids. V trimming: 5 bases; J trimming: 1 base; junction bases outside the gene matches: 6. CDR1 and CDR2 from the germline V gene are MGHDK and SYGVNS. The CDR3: CASSLAGGGNYGYTF. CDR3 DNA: TGTGCCAGCAGTTTAGCAGGGGGCGGTAACTATGGCTACACCTTC.

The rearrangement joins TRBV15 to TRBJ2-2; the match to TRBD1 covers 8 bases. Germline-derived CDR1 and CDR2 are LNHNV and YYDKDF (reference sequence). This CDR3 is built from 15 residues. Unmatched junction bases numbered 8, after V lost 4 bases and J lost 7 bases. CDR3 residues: CATSTQTGESGELFF. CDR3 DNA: TGTGCCACCAGCACCCAGACAGGGGAGAGCGGGGAGCTGTTTTTT. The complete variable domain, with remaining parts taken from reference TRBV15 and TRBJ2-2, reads DAMVIQNPRYQVTQFGKPVTLSCSQTLNHNVMYWYQQKSSQAPKLLFHYYDKDFNNEADTPDNFQSRRPNTSFCFLDIRSPGLGDTAMYLCATSTQTGESGELFFGEGSRLTVL.

The CDR3 sequence is CASSRRASYNEQFF. For the CDR3, the DNA is TGTGCCAGCAGTAGGAGGGCTTCCTACAATGAGCAGTTCTTC. The chain has TRBV6-2 or TRBV6-3 and TRBJ2-1; D perhaps matches TRBD2 (6 bases). CDR3 length: 14 amino acids. Trimming cost V 5 bases and J 1 base, with 9 bases left between them. Germline V lookup: CDR1 MNHEY, CDR2 SVGEGT.

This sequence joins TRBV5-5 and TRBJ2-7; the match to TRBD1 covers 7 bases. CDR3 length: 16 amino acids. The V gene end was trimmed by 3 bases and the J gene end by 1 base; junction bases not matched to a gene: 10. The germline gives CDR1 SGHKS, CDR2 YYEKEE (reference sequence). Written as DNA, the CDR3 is TGTGCCAGCAGCTCCAACAGGGGTTCGTGGTCCTACGAGCAGTACTTC. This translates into CASSSNRGSWSYEQYF. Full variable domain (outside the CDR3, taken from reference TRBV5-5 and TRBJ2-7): DAGVTQSPTHLIKTRGQQVTLRCSPISGHKSVSWYQQVLGQGPQFIFQYYEKEERGRGNFPDRFSARQFPNYSSELNVNALLLGDSALYLCASSSNRGSWSYEQYFGPGTRLTVT.

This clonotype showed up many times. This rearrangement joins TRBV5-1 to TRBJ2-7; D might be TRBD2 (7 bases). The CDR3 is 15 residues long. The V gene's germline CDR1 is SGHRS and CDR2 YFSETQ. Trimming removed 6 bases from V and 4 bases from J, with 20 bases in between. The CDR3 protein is CASMLGVGGLYEQYF. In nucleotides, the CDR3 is TGCGCCAGCATGCTGGGTGTCGGGGGGCTTTACGAGCAGTACTTC.

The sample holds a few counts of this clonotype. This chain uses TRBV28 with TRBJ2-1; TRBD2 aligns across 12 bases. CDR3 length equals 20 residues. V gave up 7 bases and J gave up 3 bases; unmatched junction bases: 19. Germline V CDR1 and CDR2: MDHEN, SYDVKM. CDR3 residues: CASTPSLGLAGGPGYNEQFF. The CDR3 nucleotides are TGTGCCAGCACTCCCTCACTTGGGCTAGCGGGAGGGCCGGGCTACAATGAGCAGTTCTTC.

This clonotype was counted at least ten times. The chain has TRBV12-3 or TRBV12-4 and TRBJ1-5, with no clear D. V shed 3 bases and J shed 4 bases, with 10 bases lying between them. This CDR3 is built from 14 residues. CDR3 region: CASSLASSNQPQHF. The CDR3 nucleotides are TGTGCCAGCAGTTTGGCCAGTTCTAATCAGCCCCAGCATTTT.